The 5 T cell receptor beta chains below were found in one sample sequenced in a study of neoadjuvant anti-PD-1 for oral cavity cancer. Here immunoSEQ multiplex PCR was the method, and the copy in TCRdb shows in-frame clones only, minus some. The repertoire holds 7,200 or so clones, with roughly 79% as singletons. This specimen was PBMCs, taken before nivolumab (anti-PD-1) treatment. The receptors were gathered from a person between 35 and 79 years old with oral cavity squamous cell carcinoma.

The J gene is TRBJ2-3, the V gene TRBV6-5, with 7 bases identical to TRBD2. Per the germline V gene, CDR1 is MNHEY and CDR2 is SVGAGI. V gave up 6 bases and J gave up 2 bases; unmatched junction bases: 8. CDR3 size: 15 residues. CDR3 residues: CASSHLGRATDTQYF. As DNA, the CDR3 is TGTGCCAGCAGCCACCTTGGGAGGGCCACAGATACGCAGTATTTT.

This sequence joins TRBV7-2 and TRBJ2-4; D tentatively reads TRBD1 or TRBD2 (7 bases each). The germline gives CDR1 SGHTA, CDR2 FQGNSA. Trimming shortened V by 6 bases and J by 6 bases, and 15 bases separated the two germline ends. The CDR3 has 14 residues. The CDR3 sequence is CASRMGGGGNIQYF. CDR3 nucleotide sequence: TGTGCCAGCAGGATGGGAGGGGGCGGAAACATTCAGTACTTC.

The V and J genes are TRBV6-5 and TRBJ1-2, with 7 bases identical to TRBD1. CDR3 length equals 13 residues. V was clipped by 5 bases and J by 4 bases; unmatched bases: 4. CDR1 is MNHEY, CDR2 SVGAGI, per germline. CDR3 sequence: CASSRDSSYGYTF. In DNA, the CDR3 is TGTGCCAGCAGTAGGGACAGTTCCTATGGCTACACCTTC.

This chain connects TRBV4-1 to TRBJ2-5; D is undetermined. Per germline, CDR1 MGHRA and CDR2 YSYEKL. V was pared by 1 base and J by 0 bases, with 6 bases between. The CDR3 is made up of 14 amino acids. The CDR3 sequence: CASSQAGYQETQYF. The CDR3 region has the DNA TGCGCCAGCAGCCAAGCTGGGTACCAAGAGACCCAGTACTTC.

The V gene is TRBV4-3, the J gene TRBJ2-1, with 11 positions matching TRBD1. Germline-derived CDR1 and CDR2 are LGHNA and YSLEER. The V gene end was trimmed by 2 bases and the J gene end by 7 bases; junction bases not matched to a gene: 10. The CDR3 loop spans 17 amino acids. The CDR3 coding sequence is TGCGCCAGCAGCCAAAATCGTCGGGACAGGGGGAGGAATGAGCAGTTCTTC. Its protein product is CASSQNRRDRGRNEQFF.